Listed below are T cell receptor beta chains from one sample, sequenced in a study of blood T cell repertoires in COVID-19. TCRdb's table, derived via immunoSEQ multiplex PCR, lists solely in-frame clones and lacks some. The sample holds roughly 410,000 clones, approximately 89% seen once. The sample was peripheral blood. Receptor source: a woman between 40 and 50 years old with COVID-19, enrolled during active disease. The CDR3 runs from the conserved cysteine through the conserved F or W. Each record gives: CDR3 DNA, CDR3 protein, CDR3 length, D gene, J gene, clone size, V gene. A D gene is named only where the DNA matches it firmly. Clone size is given for some rows only: seen once, a few or many times, or a class if the clone is expanded.

cdr3_nt: TGTGCCAGCATCCTCGACAGTTACACTGAAGCTTTCTTT
cdr3_aa: CASILDSYTEAFF
cdr3_length: 13
d_call: NA
j_call: TRBJ1-1
clone_size: NA
v_call: TRBV6-5

cdr3_nt: TGTGCCACCAGTTATAGGACTAGCGGTTTATACACAGATACGCAGTATTTT
cdr3_aa: CATSYRTSGLYTDTQYF
cdr3_length: 17
d_call: TRBD2
j_call: TRBJ2-3
clone_size: NA
v_call: TRBV24-1

cdr3_nt: TGTGCCAGTGAGGACAGGGGCGCCCACGAGCAGTACTTC
cdr3_aa: CASEDRGAHEQYF
cdr3_length: 13
d_call: TRBD1
j_call: TRBJ2-7
clone_size: once
v_call: TRBV7-9

cdr3_nt: TGTGCCAGCACCGACTTCAATGAGCAGTTCTTC
cdr3_aa: CASTDFNEQFF
cdr3_length: 11
d_call: NA
j_call: TRBJ2-1
clone_size: NA
v_call: TRBV6-5

cdr3_nt: TGTGCCAGCAGCTTAGGCAGGGGAGCTAATGAAAAACTGTTTTTT
cdr3_aa: CASSLGRGANEKLFF
cdr3_length: 15
d_call: NA
j_call: TRBJ1-4
clone_size: NA
v_call: TRBV7-9

cdr3_nt: TGTGCCAGCAGCGGGACAGATCTCTTCTACGAGCAGTACTTC
cdr3_aa: CASSGTDLFYEQYF
cdr3_length: 14
d_call: NA
j_call: TRBJ2-7
clone_size: NA
v_call: TRBV9

cdr3_nt: TGTGCCAGCTCACCAAACCGGGGTAGGGCTGGCTACACCTTC
cdr3_aa: CASSPNRGRAGYTF
cdr3_length: 14
d_call: NA
j_call: TRBJ1-2
clone_size: few
v_call: TRBV18

cdr3_nt: TGTGCCAGCAGTCCCCGGAGTACAGGGTTCGGAAACACCATATATTTT
cdr3_aa: CASSPRSTGFGNTIYF
cdr3_length: 16
d_call: NA
j_call: TRBJ1-3
clone_size: once
v_call: TRBV27

cdr3_nt: TGTGCCAGCAGCACAGGGGCGACTAATGAAAAACTGTTTTTT
cdr3_aa: CASSTGATNEKLFF
cdr3_length: 14
d_call: TRBD1
j_call: TRBJ1-4
clone_size: NA
v_call: TRBV5-4

cdr3_nt: TGTGCCAGCAGTTTGCAACGGACAGGGAAAAAGAACGAGCAGTACTTC
cdr3_aa: CASSLQRTGKKNEQYF
cdr3_length: 16
d_call: TRBD1
j_call: TRBJ2-7
clone_size: NA
v_call: TRBV27

cdr3_nt: TGTGCCAGCAGGATGGGGACAGGGTGGAACTATGGCTACACCTTC
cdr3_aa: CASRMGTGWNYGYTF
cdr3_length: 15
d_call: TRBD1
j_call: TRBJ1-2
clone_size: NA
v_call: TRBV2

cdr3_nt: TGTGCCAGCAGCTTTAGGGACAGGGTATATGGCTACACCTTC
cdr3_aa: CASSFRDRVYGYTF
cdr3_length: 14
d_call: TRBD1
j_call: TRBJ1-2
clone_size: NA
v_call: TRBV5-6

cdr3_nt: TGTGCCAGCAGCTCCGGGACAGACTATGGCTACACCTTC
cdr3_aa: CASSSGTDYGYTF
cdr3_length: 13
d_call: TRBD1
j_call: TRBJ1-2
clone_size: few
v_call: TRBV5-4

cdr3_nt: TGTGCCAGCAGTGGACGGGACAGGGGGAGGCCTAATGAAAAACTGTTTTTT
cdr3_aa: CASSGRDRGRPNEKLFF
cdr3_length: 17
d_call: TRBD1
j_call: TRBJ1-4
clone_size: NA
v_call: TRBV2

cdr3_nt: TGTGCCAGCAGCTCCATTGTGGGGCCCCTGAACACTGAAGCTTTCTTT
cdr3_aa: CASSSIVGPLNTEAFF
cdr3_length: 16
d_call: NA
j_call: TRBJ1-1
clone_size: once
v_call: TRBV7-6

cdr3_nt: TGTGCCAGTAGTACCCCCCACTCGGGATACAATGAGCAGTTCTTC
cdr3_aa: CASSTPHSGYNEQFF
cdr3_length: 15
d_call: NA
j_call: TRBJ2-1
clone_size: NA
v_call: TRBV19

cdr3_nt: TGTGCCAGCAGCTTAGAAGGGGCATATGGCTACACCTTC
cdr3_aa: CASSLEGAYGYTF
cdr3_length: 13
d_call: NA
j_call: TRBJ1-2
clone_size: NA
v_call: TRBV7-9

cdr3_nt: TGCGCCAGCAGCCAAGGGCGCGAGGACACTGAAGCTTTCTTT
cdr3_aa: CASSQGREDTEAFF
cdr3_length: 14
d_call: NA
j_call: TRBJ1-1
clone_size: NA
v_call: TRBV4-3